These 10 T cell receptor beta chains were all obtained from the same sample, sequenced in a study of cytomegalovirus exposure and HLA in healthy donors. Primers for the PCR totalled 60 Vbeta and 13 Jbeta. Generated by immunoSEQ multiplex PCR, the TCRdb table keeps only in-frame clones and is missing some. This table holds about 87,000 clones, 65% to 75% found once. The specimen sequenced was PBMCs. These receptors all come from a man aged 30 to 45 in good health and CMV-seropositive.

This chain connects TRBV29-1 to TRBJ2-3; TRBD2 is a possible D gene (6 bases). Germline CDR1 and CDR2: SQVTM and ANQGSEA. The V end lost 7 bases, the J end lost 5 bases, and 19 bases lay between the germline ends. The CDR3 sequence is 14 residues long. In nucleotides, the CDR3 is TGCAGCGCCGGAGGGACTGTCCGTCTAGATACGCAGTATTTT. This gives the protein CSAGGTVRLDTQYF.

The rearrangement joins TRBV4-3 to TRBJ2-3; D unresolved. Trimming took 1 base from V and 7 from J, leaving 6 bases between them. The V gene's germline CDR1 is LGHNA and CDR2 YSLEER. The CDR3 runs 12 residues. For the CDR3, the DNA is TGCGCCAGCAGCCAAGGCTACCATACGCAGTATTTT. It encodes CASSQGYHTQYF.

About this clone itself: Different DNA sequences within this sample yield the same CDR3. The chain carries TRBV7-9 and TRBJ1-1; 8 nucleotides agree with TRBD1. Germline values: CDR1 SEHNR, CDR2 FQNEAQ (reference sequence). The CDR3 covers 14 residues. The V segment lost 6 bases and the J segment 10 bases; nucleotides outside the gene matches: 13. This CDR3 reads CASSVQRGQGAAFF. The CDR3, as DNA: TGTGCCAGCAGTGTCCAACGAGGACAGGGTGCAGCTTTCTTT.

This clone was recorded a few times. This chain joins TRBV18 and TRBJ1-3, with D unclear. The CDR3 runs 16 residues. The V gene lost 3 bases and the J gene lost 0 bases, with 12 bases spanning the gap. From germline, CDR1 is KGHSH and CDR2 LQKENI. The CDR3 DNA sequence: TGTGCCAGCTCACCGGGGAGGAGCCGCTCTGGAAACACCATATATTTT. It encodes CASSPGRSRSGNTIYF.

The chain uses TRBV29-1 and TRBJ2-6, with D unresolved. The CDR3 runs to 13 residues. CDR1 SQVTM and CDR2 ANQGSEA come from the germline V gene. V lost 4 bases to trimming and J lost 1 base, with 5 bases between them. CDR3 nucleotide sequence: TGCAGCGTTGCCCGGTCTGGGGCCAACGTCCTGACTTTC. Its translation is CSVARSGANVLTF.

This clone has only one observation. The genes are TRBV7-9 and TRBJ1-6; D remains unclear. V was pared by 1 base and J by 6 bases, with 4 bases between. Germline V lookup: CDR1 SEHNR, CDR2 FQNEAQ (reference sequence). This CDR3 contains 13 residues. The CDR3 sequence: CASSLGSNSPLHF. CDR3 bases: TGTGCCAGCAGCTTAGGCAGTAATTCACCCCTCCACTTT.

The CDR3 region has the DNA TGCGCCAGCAGCATGACAGGGGGCTATGGCTACACCTTC. Its translation is CASSMTGGYGYTF. The gene calls are TRBV4-1 and TRBJ1-2, with 9 nucleotides matching TRBD1. With V trimmed by 5 bases and J by 4 bases, 2 bases remained unmatched. Germline V gives CDR1 MGHRA, CDR2 YSYEKL. The CDR3 spans 13 residues.

The gene calls are TRBV28 and TRBJ2-7, with 9 positions matching TRBD2. This CDR3 has 19 amino acids. Trimming took 5 bases from V and 3 from J; bases not matched to a gene: 20. CDR1 and CDR2 (germline): MDHEN, SYDVKM. CDR3 sequence (DNA): TGTGCCAGCAGTCCTCCCTCGGCTAGCGGGATTAACTCCTACTACGAGCAGTACTTC. Protein: CASSPPSASGINSYYEQYF.

The chain is built from TRBV21-1 and TRBJ2-3; the table gives TRBD1 as D, unverified against the DNA. TRBV21-1 is tagged as a pseudogene. This CDR3 comprises 14 residues. CDR3 coding DNA: TGTGCCAGCAGCAAAGTGGCTTTCACAGATACGCAGTATTTT. Its translation: CASSKVAFTDTQYF.

The CDR3 loop reads CASLPGGGWVTDTQYF. CDR3 DNA sequence: TGTGCCAGCCTCCCTGGGGGGGGGTGGGTTACAGATACGCAGTATTTT. The chain joins TRBV7-9 to TRBJ2-3; 7 bases map to TRBD2. CDR1 and CDR2 from the germline V gene are SEHNR and FQNEAQ (reference sequence). V shed 8 bases, J shed 3 bases, and the junction held 14 bases outside the gene matches. The length of the CDR3 is 16 residues.